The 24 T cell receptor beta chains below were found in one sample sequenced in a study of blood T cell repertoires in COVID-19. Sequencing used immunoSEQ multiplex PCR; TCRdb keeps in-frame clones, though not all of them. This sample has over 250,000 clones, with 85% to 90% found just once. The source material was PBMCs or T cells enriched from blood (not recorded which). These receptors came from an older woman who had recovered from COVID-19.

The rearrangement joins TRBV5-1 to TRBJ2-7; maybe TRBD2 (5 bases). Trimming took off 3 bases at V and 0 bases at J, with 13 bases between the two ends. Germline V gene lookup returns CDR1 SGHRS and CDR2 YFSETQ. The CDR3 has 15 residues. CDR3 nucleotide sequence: TGCGCCAGCAGCTCATTGCCGGGGAGCTCCTACGAGCAGTACTTC. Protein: CASSSLPGSSYEQYF. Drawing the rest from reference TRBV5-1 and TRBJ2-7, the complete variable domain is KAGVTQTPRYLIKTRGQQVTLSCSPISGHRSVSWYQQTPGQGLQFLFEYFSETQRNKGNFPGRFSGRQFSNSRSEMNVSTLELGDSALYLCASSSLPGSSYEQYFGPGTRLTVT.

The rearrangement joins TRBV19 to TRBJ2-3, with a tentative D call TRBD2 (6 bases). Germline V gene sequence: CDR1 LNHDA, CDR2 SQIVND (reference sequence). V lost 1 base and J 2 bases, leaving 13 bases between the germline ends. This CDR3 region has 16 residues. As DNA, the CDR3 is TGTGCCAGTAGTATAGGGGACTTTCCTAACACAGATACGCAGTATTTT. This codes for CASSIGDFPNTDTQYF. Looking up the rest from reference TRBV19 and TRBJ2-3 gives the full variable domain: DGGITQSPKYLFRKEGQNVTLSCEQNLNHDAMYWYRQDPGQGLRLIYYSQIVNDFQKGDIAEGYSVSREKKESFPLTVTSAQKNPTAFYLCASSIGDFPNTDTQYFGPGTRLTVL.

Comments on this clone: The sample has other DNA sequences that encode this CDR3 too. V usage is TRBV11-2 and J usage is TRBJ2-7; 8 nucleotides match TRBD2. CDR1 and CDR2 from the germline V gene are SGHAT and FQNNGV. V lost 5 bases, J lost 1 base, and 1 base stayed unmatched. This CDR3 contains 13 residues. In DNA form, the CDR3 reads TGTGCCAGCAGCCCGGGGGGGTCCTACGAGCAGTACTTC. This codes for CASSPGGSYEQYF.

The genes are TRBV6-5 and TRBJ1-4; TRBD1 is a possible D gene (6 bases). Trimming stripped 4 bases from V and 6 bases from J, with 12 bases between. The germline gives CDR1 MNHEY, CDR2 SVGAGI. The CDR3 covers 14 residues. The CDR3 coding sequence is TGTGCCAGCAGTTCAACAGGGTCGGATGAAAAACTGTTTTTT. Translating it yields CASSSTGSDEKLFF.

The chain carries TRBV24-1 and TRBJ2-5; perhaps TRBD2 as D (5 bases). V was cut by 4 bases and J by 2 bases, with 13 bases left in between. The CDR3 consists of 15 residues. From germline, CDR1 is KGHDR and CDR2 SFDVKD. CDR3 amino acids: CATSDPTRDQETQYF. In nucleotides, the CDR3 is TGTGCCACCAGTGACCCTACTAGAGATCAAGAGACCCAGTACTTC.

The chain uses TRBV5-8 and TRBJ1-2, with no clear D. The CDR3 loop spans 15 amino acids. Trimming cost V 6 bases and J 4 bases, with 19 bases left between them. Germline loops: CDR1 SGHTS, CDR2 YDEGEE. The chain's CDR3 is CASTFIALLGYGYTF. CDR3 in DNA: TGTGCCAGCACCTTCATCGCCCTTCTCGGCTATGGCTACACCTTC.

Here the CDR3 DNA reads TGTGCCAGCAGAGACGAAGGACAGCGAAATCAGCCCCAGCATTTT. It yields the protein CASRDEGQRNQPQHF. This chain joins TRBV28 and TRBJ1-5, with D tentatively TRBD1 (6 bases). The ends were cut back, 6 bases at V and 4 bases at J, with 16 bases in the middle. This CDR3 region has 15 residues. Germline V CDR1 and CDR2: MDHEN, SYDVKM.

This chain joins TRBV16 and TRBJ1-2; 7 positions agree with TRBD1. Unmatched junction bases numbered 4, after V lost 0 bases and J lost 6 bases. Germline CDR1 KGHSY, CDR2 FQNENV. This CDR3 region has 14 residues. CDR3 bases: TGTGCCAGCAGCCAATCTGGGACAGCGGATGGCTACACCTTC. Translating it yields CASSQSGTADGYTF.

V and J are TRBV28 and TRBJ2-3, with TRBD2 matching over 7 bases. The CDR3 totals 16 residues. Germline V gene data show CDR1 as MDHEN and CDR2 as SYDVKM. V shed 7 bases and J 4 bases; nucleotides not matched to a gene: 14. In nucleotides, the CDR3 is TGTGCCAGCAACGCTCCTGGGGGGGTGGATGCAGATACGCAGTATTTT. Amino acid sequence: CASNAPGGVDADTQYF. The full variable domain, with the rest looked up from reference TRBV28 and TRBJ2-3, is DVKVTQSSRYLVKRTGEKVFLECVQDMDHENMFWYRQDPGLGLRLIYFSYDVKMKEKGDIPEGYSVSREKKERFSLILESASTNQTSMYLCASNAPGGVDADTQYFGPGTRLTVL.

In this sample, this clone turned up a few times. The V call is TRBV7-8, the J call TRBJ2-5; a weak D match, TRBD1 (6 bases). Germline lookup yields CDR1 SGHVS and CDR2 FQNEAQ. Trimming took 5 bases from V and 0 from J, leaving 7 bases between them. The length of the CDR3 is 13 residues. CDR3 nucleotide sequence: TGTGCCAGCAGCGGGACATACCAAGAGACCCAGTACTTC. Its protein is CASSGTYQETQYF.

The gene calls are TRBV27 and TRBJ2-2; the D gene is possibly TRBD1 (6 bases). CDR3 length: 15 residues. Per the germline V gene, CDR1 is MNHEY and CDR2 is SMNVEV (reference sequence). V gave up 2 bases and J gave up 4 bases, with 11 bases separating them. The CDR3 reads CASSLTGSGTGELFF. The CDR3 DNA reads TGTGCCAGCAGTTTAACAGGGTCGGGCACCGGGGAGCTGTTTTTT.

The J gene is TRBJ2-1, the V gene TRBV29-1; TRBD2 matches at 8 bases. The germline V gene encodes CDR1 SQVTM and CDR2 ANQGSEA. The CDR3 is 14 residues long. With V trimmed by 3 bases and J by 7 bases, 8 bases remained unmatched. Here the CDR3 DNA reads TGCAGCGTTGATTTCGGGAGGGGGAGGAATGAGCAGTTCTTC. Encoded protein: CSVDFGRGRNEQFF.

This CDR3 is CASSPGTSGRLKTQYF. For the CDR3, the DNA is TGCGCCAGCAGCCCGGGGACTAGCGGGAGGTTAAAGACCCAGTACTTC. This rearrangement joins TRBV5-1 to TRBJ2-5; 15 bases map to TRBD2. The CDR3 extends over 16 amino acids. Germline-derived CDR1 and CDR2 are SGHRS and YFSETQ. V lost 4 bases to trimming and J lost 6 bases; unmatched junction nucleotides: 7.

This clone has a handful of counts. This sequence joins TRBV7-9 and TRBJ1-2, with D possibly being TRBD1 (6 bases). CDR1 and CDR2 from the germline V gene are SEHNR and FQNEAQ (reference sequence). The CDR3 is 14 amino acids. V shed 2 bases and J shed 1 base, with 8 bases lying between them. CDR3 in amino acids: CASSLQGINYGYTF. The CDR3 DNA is TGTGCCAGCAGCTTACAGGGGATTAACTATGGCTACACCTTC.

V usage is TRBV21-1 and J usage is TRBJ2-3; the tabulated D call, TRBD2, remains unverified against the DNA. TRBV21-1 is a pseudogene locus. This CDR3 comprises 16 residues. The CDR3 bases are TGTGCCAGCAGCAGTCCGTCTATTCCGGGCACAGATACGCAGTATTTT. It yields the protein CASSSPSIPGTDTQYF.

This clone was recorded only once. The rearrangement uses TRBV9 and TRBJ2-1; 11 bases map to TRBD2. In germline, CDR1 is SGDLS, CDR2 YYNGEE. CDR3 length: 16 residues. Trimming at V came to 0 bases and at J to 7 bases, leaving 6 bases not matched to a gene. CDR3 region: CASSVATSGRRNEQFF. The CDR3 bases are TGTGCCAGCAGCGTAGCCACTAGCGGGAGACGGAATGAGCAGTTCTTC.

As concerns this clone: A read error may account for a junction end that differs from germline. The DNA of the CDR3 is TGTGCCAGCAGTCAAGGGGGGGTAGTCACTGAAGCTTTCTTT. It codes for CASSQGGVVTEAFF. This chain joins TRBV3-1 (or the pseudogene TRBV3-2) and TRBJ1-1; D perhaps matches TRBD1 (6 bases). CDR1 is LGHDT and CDR2 is YNNKEL in the germline V gene (reference sequence). The CDR3 runs to 14 residues.

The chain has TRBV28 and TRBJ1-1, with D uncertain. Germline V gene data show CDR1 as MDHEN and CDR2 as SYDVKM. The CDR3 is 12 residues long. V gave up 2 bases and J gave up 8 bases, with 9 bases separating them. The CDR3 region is CASSLSRGEAFF. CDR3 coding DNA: TGTGCCAGCAGTTTAAGTCGAGGAGAAGCTTTCTTT.

The CDR3, as DNA: TGTGCCAGCAGCGTAACAGGGGTAGGAGAGTACCAAGAGACCCAGTACTTC. It codes for CASSVTGVGEYQETQYF. The rearrangement links TRBV5-5 to TRBJ2-5; 7 nucleotides line up with TRBD1. This CDR3 comprises 17 residues. Trimming cost V 4 bases and J 0 bases; bases outside gene matches: 12. The germline V gene encodes CDR1 SGHKS and CDR2 YYEKEE (reference sequence).

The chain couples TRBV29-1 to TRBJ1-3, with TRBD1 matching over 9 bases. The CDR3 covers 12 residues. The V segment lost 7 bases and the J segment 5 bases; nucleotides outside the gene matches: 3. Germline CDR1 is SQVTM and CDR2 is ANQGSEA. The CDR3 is CSGTGGRNTIYF. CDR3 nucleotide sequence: TGCAGCGGCACAGGGGGCCGAAACACCATATATTTT.

CDR3 region: CASRETGDVNSPLHF. DNA of the CDR3: TGTGCCAGCAGGGAGACAGGGGATGTAAATTCACCCCTCCACTTT. The chain carries TRBV9 and TRBJ1-6, with 8 bases fitting TRBD1. J was trimmed by 7 bases and V by 5 bases; bases with no gene match: 8. This CDR3 has 15 residues. The germline V gene has CDR1 SGDLS and CDR2 YYNGEE.

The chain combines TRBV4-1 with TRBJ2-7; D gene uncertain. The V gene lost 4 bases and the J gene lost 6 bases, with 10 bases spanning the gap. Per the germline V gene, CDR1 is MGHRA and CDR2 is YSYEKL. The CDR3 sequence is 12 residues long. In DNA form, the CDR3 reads TGCGCCAGCAGCCTTCCAGGATCCGAGCAGTACTTC. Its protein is CASSLPGSEQYF.

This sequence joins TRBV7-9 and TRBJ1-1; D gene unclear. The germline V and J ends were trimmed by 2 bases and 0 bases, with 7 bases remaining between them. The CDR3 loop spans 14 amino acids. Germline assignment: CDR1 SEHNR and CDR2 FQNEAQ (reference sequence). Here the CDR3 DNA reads TGTGCCAGCAGCTTAATACAGATGAACACTGAAGCTTTCTTT. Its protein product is CASSLIQMNTEAFF.

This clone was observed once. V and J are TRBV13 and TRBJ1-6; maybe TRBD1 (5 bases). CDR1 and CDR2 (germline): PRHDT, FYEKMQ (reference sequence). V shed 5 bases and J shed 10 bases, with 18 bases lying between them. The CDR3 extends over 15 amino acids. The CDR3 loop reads CASSPSPGVRSPLHF. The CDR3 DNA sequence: TGTGCCAGCAGCCCCTCACCGGGGGTTCGCTCACCCCTCCACTTT.